This TCR beta chain was captured by sequencing in a study of monozygotic twins with inflammatory bowel disease. Concerning this clonotype: The target antigen is unknown.

Blood was drawn once per donor, and each sample measured around 2.6 ml. cDNA was produced in eight separate reactions per sample. No DNA is given; TCRdb re-called the 5' RACE reads and lists each CDR3 protein once. This sample's table reports approximately 340,000 distinct CDR3 sequences. Germline V CDR1 and CDR2: SGHAT, FQDESV (reference sequence). This CDR3 contains 19 residues. General study results and limits: No one strong IBD-associated signal or clonotype was supported.

V gene TRBV11-1 combines with J gene TRBJ2-1; TCRdb proposes TRBD2, but this gene call is untestable without DNA. The sample comprised blood. The sequence was collected from a human donor with ulcerative colitis or Crohn's disease, or a healthy co-twin of an affected twin (not recorded which). The CDR3 loop reads CASSRLPRSGVGAYNEQFF.